Reported below is one T cell receptor (beta chain). In the authors' methods: Reference gene primers were amplified, and this amplification served to estimate nucleated cell counts. Generated by immunoSEQ multiplex PCR, the TCRdb table keeps only in-frame clones and is missing some. D and trimming were read from the DNA, whereas the V and J calls and clone size are those reported in that table. The sample holds 85,000 to 130,000 clones; 75% to 85% are singletons and the top ten take more than 4.5%. The sample is drawn from a study of blood T cell repertoires in COVID-19. The overall study: Some COVID-19 samples were acute and others convalescent; all came from the United States, Italy and Spain. The cDNA or gDNA used as material had been derived from T cells, B-cell-depleted T cells, or PBMCs.

The V gene's germline CDR1 is MDHEN and CDR2 SYDVKM. The ends were cut back, 2 bases at V and 5 bases at J, with 12 bases in the middle. The CDR3 spans 15 residues. This sequence was found in a man aged 55 to 70 with acute or convalescent COVID-19. Sequenced material: peripheral blood. This sequence joins TRBV28 and TRBJ2-2, with a weak D call TRBD1 (6 bases). CDR3 DNA: TGTGCCAGCAGTTTAGGGGGCAAAACAACCGGGGAGCTGTTTTTT. This gives the protein CASSLGGKTTGELFF.